This T cell receptor beta chain was recorded in a study of T cell clonality in common variable immunodeficiency (dated by TCRdb to the mid-2010s). The investigation overall reported the following: Healthy controls shared more TCRbeta clones with each other than CVID subjects shared among themselves (p < 0.0001). TCRbeta clonality was higher in CVID subjects than in healthy controls (t-test p = 0.018), and the increase was most characteristic of about a third of subjects. Although equal DNA input was used, an average of roughly 85,000 unique sequences per sample was obtained for controls, compared with roughly 33,000 for CVID samples. CVID TCRbeta sequences were reported to have fewer deletions and N-nucleotide insertions and to lack highly modified clones with 13 or more V deletions. It was noted by the authors that sequencing of the repertoires of T cell subpopulations would be needed to clarify the cause of the increased clonality in CVID. Patient heterogeneity within the CVID cohort put limits on correlating repertoire features with clinical complications.

Including the terminal cysteine and phenylalanine, the CDR3 comprises 16 residues. Only the CDR3 bases that were read are kept: 39 of them, in frame from base 1. For this chain, trimming is 4 bases at the V end and 3 bases at the J end, and the number of junction bases without a gene match is 7. The CDR1 and CDR2 encoded by the germline V gene are SGHRS and YFSETQ. Most CVID patients and most healthy controls were of Caucasian heritage. Heparinized peripheral whole blood samples of about 5 to 8 ml were collected from each donor. Genomic DNA from adults with common variable immune deficiency (CVID) and from healthy adult controls was used for sequencing of TCRbeta CDR3 repertoires. There were 22 healthy adult volunteers in the control group (approximately 12 female and about ten male), ranging in age from roughly 20 to 66 years, with a mean age of around 33. To isolate peripheral blood mononuclear cells, diluted blood was subjected to density centrifugation over Hypaque 1077 or Ficoll-Paque. Genomic DNA was obtained from unsorted mononuclear cells using either Qiagen column purification or a centrifugation-based method.

This clone appeared many times. Its antigen specificity is not known. From the germline J gene comes the end of the CDR3, since the read stops 3 residues before it. CVID samples and control samples contributed equivalent amounts of genomic DNA as sequencing input. For every sample, a 60 bp segment covering the rearranged TCRbeta CDR3 region was amplified and then sequenced. The immunoSEQ assay, a bias-corrected multiplex PCR with high-throughput sequencing, was employed for TCRbeta amplification. On the study's bioinformatics: Each unique nucleotide sequence was treated as a clone and annotated with V, D and J genes, copy number and frequency. Sequences were labeled productive if in frame, and non-productive if out of frame or containing stop codons. As previously described, Shannon's entropy was used to calculate clonality. Mean CDR3 Kyte-Doolittle hydropathy was derived from the predicted amino acid sequences of productive clones. The R hclust function was used to hierarchically cluster scaled V gene usage with Manhattan distance and complete linkage. Sharing of clones by CDR3 amino acid sequence was evaluated by resampling 12 repertoires per group over 100 rounds. Repertoires were searched for roughly 70 published EBV-specific and 245 published CMV-specific TCRbeta sequences. After a couple of CVID samples that produced fewer than 10,000 sequences were dropped from the analysis, some 40 CVID repertoires remained. The immuneACCESS repertoire file appears here via TCRdb, limited to in-frame rearrangements. These files lack a portion of the clones; in checked studies, under half of the deficit traces to unresolved V genes, and the cause of the others is not known. From that table come the V and J calls and clone size; the DNA was used to work out D and trimming. There are 35,000 to 50,000 clones in this sample, and none of them is a singleton. 1.3% to 1.5% of the sample belongs to the ten largest clones.

The chain was built from TRBV5-1 and TRBJ1-3; 10 nucleotides in the junction match TRBD1. The receptor comes from a person between 18 and 75 years old in good health. Sequencing was carried out using peripheral blood mononuclear cells. The CDR3 protein is CASSPRTGGFGNTIYF. The part of the CDR3 DNA that was read is TGCGCCAGCAGCCCGAGGACAGGGGGTTTTGGAAACACC.